Sequencing of this TCR beta chain was carried out in a study of shared clonotypes between healthy human individuals. CDR1 is SGHNT and CDR2 is YYREEE in the germline V gene (reference sequence). The germline V and J ends were trimmed by 2 bases and 3 bases, with 11 bases remaining between them. This CDR3 is built from 14 residues. The assay was immunoSEQ multiplex PCR, and TCRdb's table has in-frame clones only and misses some. The table has roughly 590,000 clones, roughly 95% seen once; the top ten hold 0.085% to 0.11%. Cells designated naive CD8 were CD45RO-negative and were positively selected for CCR7, with terminally differentiated effector memory CD45RA+ cells excluded.

The clonotype comes from a woman younger than 45 in good health. The V gene is TRBV5-4, the J gene TRBJ1-1, with D possibly matching TRBD1 (5 bases). The sequencing sample was made of naive CD8+ T cells sorted from blood. The CDR3 region is CASSFGAEHTEAFF. The CDR3 DNA follows: TGTGCCAGCAGCTTTGGGGCAGAACACACTGAAGCTTTCTTT.